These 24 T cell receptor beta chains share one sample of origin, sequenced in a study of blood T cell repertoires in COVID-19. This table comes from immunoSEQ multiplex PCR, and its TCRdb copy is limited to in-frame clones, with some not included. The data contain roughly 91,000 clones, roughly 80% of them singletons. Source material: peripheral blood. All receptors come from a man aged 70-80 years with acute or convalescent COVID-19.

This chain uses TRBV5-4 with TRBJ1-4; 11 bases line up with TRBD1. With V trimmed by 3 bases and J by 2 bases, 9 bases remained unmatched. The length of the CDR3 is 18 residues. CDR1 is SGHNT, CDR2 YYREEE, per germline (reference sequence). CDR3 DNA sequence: TGTGCCAGCAGCTCTCGGACAGGGGGCCGTCCGACTAATGAAAAACTGTTTTTT. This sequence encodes CASSSRTGGRPTNEKLFF.

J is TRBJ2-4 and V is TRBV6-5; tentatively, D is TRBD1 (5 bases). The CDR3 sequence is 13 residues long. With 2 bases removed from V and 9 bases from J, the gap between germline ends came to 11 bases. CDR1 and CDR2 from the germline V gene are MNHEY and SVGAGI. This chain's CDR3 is CASSYVVQGIQYF. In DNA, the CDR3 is TGTGCCAGCAGTTACGTAGTGCAGGGCATTCAGTACTTC.

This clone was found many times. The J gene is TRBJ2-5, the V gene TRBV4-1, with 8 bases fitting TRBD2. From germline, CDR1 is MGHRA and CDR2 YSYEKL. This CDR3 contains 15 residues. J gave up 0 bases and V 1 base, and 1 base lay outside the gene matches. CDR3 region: CASSQVAGNQETQYF. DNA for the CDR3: TGCGCCAGCAGCCAAGTAGCGGGGAACCAAGAGACCCAGTACTTC.

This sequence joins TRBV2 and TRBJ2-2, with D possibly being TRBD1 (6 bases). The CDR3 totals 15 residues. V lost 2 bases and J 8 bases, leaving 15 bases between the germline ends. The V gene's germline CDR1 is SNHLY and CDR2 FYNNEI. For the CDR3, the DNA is TGTGCCAGCAGTGAATCCTGGGGCAGGGGAGGGGAGCTGTTTTTT. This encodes CASSESWGRGGELFF.

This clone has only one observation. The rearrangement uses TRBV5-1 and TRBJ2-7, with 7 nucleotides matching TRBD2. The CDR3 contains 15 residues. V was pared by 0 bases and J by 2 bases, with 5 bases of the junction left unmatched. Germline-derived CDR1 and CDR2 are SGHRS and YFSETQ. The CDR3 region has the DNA TGCGCCAGCAGCTTGGGGGAGGGGAGCACCTACGAGCAGTACTTC. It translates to CASSLGEGSTYEQYF. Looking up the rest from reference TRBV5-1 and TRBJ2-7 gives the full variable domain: KAGVTQTPRYLIKTRGQQVTLSCSPISGHRSVSWYQQTPGQGLQFLFEYFSETQRNKGNFPGRFSGRQFSNSRSEMNVSTLELGDSALYLCASSLGEGSTYEQYFGPGTRLTVT.

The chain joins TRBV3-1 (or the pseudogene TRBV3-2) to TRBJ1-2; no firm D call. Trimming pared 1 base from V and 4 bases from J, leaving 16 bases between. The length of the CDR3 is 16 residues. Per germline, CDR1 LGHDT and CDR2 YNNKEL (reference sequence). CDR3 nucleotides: TGTGCCAGCAGCCAAGTTCGCGGCCGGTTACTCTATGGCTACACCTTC. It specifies CASSQVRGRLLYGYTF.

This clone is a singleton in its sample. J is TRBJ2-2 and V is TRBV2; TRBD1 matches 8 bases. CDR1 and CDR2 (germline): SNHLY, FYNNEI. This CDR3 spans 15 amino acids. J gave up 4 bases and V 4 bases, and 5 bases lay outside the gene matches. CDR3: CASSGSRGRTGELFF. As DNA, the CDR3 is TGTGCCAGCAGTGGGTCCAGGGGGCGCACCGGGGAGCTGTTTTTT. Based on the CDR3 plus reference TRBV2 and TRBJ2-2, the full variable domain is EPEVTQTPSHQVTQMGQEVILRCVPISNHLYFYWYRQILGQKVEFLVSFYNNEISEKSEIFDDQFSVERPDGSNFTLKIRSTKLEDSAMYFCASSGSRGRTGELFFGEGSRLTVL.

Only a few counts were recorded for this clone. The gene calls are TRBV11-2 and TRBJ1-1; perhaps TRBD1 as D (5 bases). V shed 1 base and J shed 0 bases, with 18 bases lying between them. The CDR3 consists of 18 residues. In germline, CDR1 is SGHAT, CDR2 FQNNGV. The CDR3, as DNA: TGTGCCAGCAGCTTAGGGCGGGGCCTCAGTGAAATGAACACTGAAGCTTTCTTT. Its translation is CASSLGRGLSEMNTEAFF.

The chain's CDR3 is CASSNDGTDINSPLHF. In nucleotides, the CDR3 is TGTGCCAGCAGCAACGACGGGACAGACATAAATTCACCCCTCCACTTT. The chain links TRBV21-1 to TRBJ1-6; whether TRBD1, the table's D call, matches the DNA was not checked. TRBV21-1 is noted as a pseudogene. This CDR3 comprises 16 residues.

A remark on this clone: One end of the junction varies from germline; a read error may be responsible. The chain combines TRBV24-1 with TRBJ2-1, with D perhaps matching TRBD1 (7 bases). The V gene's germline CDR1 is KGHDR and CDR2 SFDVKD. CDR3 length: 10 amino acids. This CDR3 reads CATGGTDRIF. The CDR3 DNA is TGTGCCACCGGAGGGACAGACCGCATCTTC.

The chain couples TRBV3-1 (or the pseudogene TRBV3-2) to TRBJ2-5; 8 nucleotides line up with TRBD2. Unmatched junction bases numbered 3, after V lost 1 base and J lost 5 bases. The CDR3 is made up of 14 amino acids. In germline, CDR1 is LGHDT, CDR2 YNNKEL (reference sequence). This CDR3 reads CASSQGGGGETQYF. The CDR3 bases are TGTGCCAGCAGCCAAGGGGGCGGGGGGGAGACCCAGTACTTC.

In DNA form, the CDR3 reads TGTGCCAGCAGCTTAGATATAGGGGACAGGGGAGGCTCTGGGGCCAACGTCCTGACTTTC. Its translation: CASSLDIGDRGGSGANVLTF. This chain joins TRBV11-3 and TRBJ2-6, with 10 bases fitting TRBD1. CDR3 length equals 20 residues. Germline lookup yields CDR1 SGHNT and CDR2 YENEEA. The ends lost 0 bases at V and 0 bases at J; junction bases unmatched: 8.

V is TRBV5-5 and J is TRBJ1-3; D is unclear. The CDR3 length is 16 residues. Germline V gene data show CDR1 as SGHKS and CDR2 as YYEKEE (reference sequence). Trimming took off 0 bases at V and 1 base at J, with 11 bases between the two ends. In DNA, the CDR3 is TGTGCCAGCAGCTTGGGTCCCGAGTCATCTGGAAACACCATATATTTT. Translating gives CASSLGPESSGNTIYF.

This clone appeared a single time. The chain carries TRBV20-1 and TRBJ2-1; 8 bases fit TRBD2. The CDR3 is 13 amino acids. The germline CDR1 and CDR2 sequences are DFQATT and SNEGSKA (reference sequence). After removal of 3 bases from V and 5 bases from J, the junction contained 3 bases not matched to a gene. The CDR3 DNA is TGCAGTGCTAGTAGAGCGGGGGACAATGAGCAGTTCTTC. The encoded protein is CSASRAGDNEQFF.

The CDR3 is CASSSWIREGYTF. The CDR3, as DNA: TGTGCCAGCAGCTCCTGGATTCGGGAAGGCTACACCTTC. This chain uses TRBV7-8 with TRBJ1-2; no firm D call. V shed 4 bases and J shed 8 bases, with 14 bases lying between them. The CDR3 extends over 13 amino acids. Per the germline V gene, CDR1 is SGHVS and CDR2 is FQNEAQ.

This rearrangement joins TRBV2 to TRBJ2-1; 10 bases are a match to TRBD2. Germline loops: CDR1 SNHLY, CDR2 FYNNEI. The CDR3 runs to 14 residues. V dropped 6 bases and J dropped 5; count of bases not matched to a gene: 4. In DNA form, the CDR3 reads TGTGCCAGCAGATGGACTAGCGGAAACAATGAGCAGTTCTTC. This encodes CASRWTSGNNEQFF.

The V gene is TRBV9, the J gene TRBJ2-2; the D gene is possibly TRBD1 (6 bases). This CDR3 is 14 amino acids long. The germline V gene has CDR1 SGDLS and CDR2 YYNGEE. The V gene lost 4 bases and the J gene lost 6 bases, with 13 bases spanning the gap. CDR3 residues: CASSPGHSSGELFF. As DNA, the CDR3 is TGTGCCAGCAGCCCGGGACATTCTTCCGGGGAGCTGTTTTTT.

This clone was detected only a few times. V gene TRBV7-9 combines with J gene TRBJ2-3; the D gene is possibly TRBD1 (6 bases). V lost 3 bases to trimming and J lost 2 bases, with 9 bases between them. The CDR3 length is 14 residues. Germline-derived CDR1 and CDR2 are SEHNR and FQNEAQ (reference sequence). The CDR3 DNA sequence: TGTGCCAGCAGCTTGGGGGACACCACAGATACGCAGTATTTT. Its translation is CASSLGDTTDTQYF.

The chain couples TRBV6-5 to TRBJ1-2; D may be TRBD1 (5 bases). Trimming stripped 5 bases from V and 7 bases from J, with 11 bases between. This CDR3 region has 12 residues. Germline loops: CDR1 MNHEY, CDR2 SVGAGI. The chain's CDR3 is CASSRQLFGYTF. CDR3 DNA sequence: TGTGCCAGCAGTAGACAGCTCTTTGGCTACACCTTC.

In nucleotides, the CDR3 is TGTGCCAGCACTTTCCCCGGGATTGGTAATGAAAAACTGTTTTTT. Encoded protein: CASTFPGIGNEKLFF. The rearrangement uses TRBV2 and TRBJ1-4; D not resolved. This CDR3 comprises 15 residues. The V and J ends lost 7 bases and 4 bases respectively, with 16 bases between them. Germline V gives CDR1 SNHLY, CDR2 FYNNEI.

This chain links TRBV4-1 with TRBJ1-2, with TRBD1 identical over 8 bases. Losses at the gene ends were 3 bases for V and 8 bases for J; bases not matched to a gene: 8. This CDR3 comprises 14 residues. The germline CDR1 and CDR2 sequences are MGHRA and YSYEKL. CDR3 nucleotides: TGCGCCAGCAGCCATCCCGACAGGGGAGGCGGCTACACCTTC. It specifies CASSHPDRGGGYTF.

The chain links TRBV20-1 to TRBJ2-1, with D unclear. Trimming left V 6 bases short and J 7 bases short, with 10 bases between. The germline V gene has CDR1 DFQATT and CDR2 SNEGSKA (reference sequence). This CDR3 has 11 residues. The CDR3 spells CSASTWNEQFF. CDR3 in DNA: TGCAGTGCGAGTACTTGGAATGAGCAGTTCTTC.

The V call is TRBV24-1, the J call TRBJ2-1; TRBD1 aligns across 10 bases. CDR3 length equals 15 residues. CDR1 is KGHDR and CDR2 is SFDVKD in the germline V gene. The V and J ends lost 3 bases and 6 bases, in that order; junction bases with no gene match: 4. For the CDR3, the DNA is TGTGCCACCAGTGATCCCGGGACAGGGGTCAATGAGCAGTTCTTC. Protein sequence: CATSDPGTGVNEQFF.

The CDR3 DNA is TGTGCCAGCAGACGGGACAGGTTCTATGGCTACACCTTC. It codes for CASRRDRFYGYTF. The rearrangement joins TRBV5-8 to TRBJ1-2; 8 nucleotides agree with TRBD1. Per the germline V gene, CDR1 is SGHTS and CDR2 is YDEGEE. The CDR3 totals 13 residues. After removal of 5 bases from V and 4 bases from J, the junction contained 4 bases not matched to a gene.